The clone carrying this TCR beta chain was picked up one time. Germline loops: CDR1 LGHNA, CDR2 YNFKEQ. The CDR3 is 14 amino acids. Trimming took 1 base from V and 5 from J, leaving 11 bases between them. This sample stems from a study of blood T cell repertoires in COVID-19. Study information: Italy, Spain and the United States were the sources of the convalescent and acute COVID-19 samples.

Participants were aged about 18 to 90 years, lived in under 30 US areas, and enrolled virtually. Cohort allocation depended upon clinical history that participants reported. The assay was immunoSEQ multiplex PCR, and TCRdb's table has in-frame clones only and misses some. Here the sample spans about 250,000 clones, 85% to 90% being singletons. The sample consisted of PBMCs or T cells enriched from blood (not recorded which). This TCR was recovered from a woman younger than 45 with acute COVID-19. The chain carries TRBV4-2 and TRBJ1-1, with D possibly matching TRBD1 (6 bases). In nucleotides, the CDR3 is TGTGCCAGCAGCCAAGTTTCAGGGGATACTGAAGCTTTCTTT. Its protein product is CASSQVSGDTEAFF.